The T cell receptor beta chain described here comes from a study of T cells in Graves' hyperthyroidism and ophthalmopathy. TCR beta CDR3 regions were amplified from RNA transcripts. The HTBI primer set was used in a first-round RT-PCR of the TCR CDR3. TCRdb reprocessed the multiplex PCR reads with MiXCR, giving one entry per CDR3 protein. The sample contains roughly 200,000 distinct CDR3 sequences, approximately 16% of which appear only once. The study excluded patients with uncontrolled infection, other autoimmune disease, pregnancy or lactation. This clonotype was picked up many times. Sequencing was carried out using blood. The clonotype comes from a man in his forties with Graves' hyperthyroidism.

The CDR3 DNA is TGCAGTGTGGGCGTGGGGGCGGGGTATGGCTACACCTTC. It specifies CSVGVGAGYGYTF. The chain links TRBV20-1 to TRBJ1-2, with D possibly matching TRBD1 (6 bases). V was pared by 7 bases and J by 5 bases, with 17 bases between. Germline lookup yields CDR1 DFQATT and CDR2 SNEGSKA (reference sequence). This CDR3 spans 13 amino acids.